These 2 T cell receptor beta chains were all obtained from the same sample, sequenced in a study of PD-1 blockade in classical Hodgkin lymphoma. All the patients suffered relapse after autologous stem cell transplantation, and brentuximab vedotin exposure differed. Repertoires were generated with immunoSEQ multiplex PCR, while TCRdb's copy carries only in-frame clones and drops some. Among under 95,000 clones listed, approximately 94% were seen once. This specimen consisted of peripheral blood mononuclear cells (PBMCs), obtained at baseline. These receptor sequences come from a human donor with classical Hodgkin lymphoma.

The chain couples TRBV7-2 to TRBJ2-7; D call uncertain. The V gene lost 1 base and the J gene lost 7 bases, with 8 bases spanning the gap. Per germline, CDR1 SGHTA and CDR2 FQGNSA. The CDR3 length is 12 residues. The CDR3 coding sequence is TGTGCCAGCAGCTTAGGTTCTTGGGAGCAGTACTTC. This sequence encodes CASSLGSWEQYF.

The chain carries TRBV7-3 and TRBJ2-5; TRBD2 might be the D (6 bases). The CDR3 runs to 16 residues. Trimming stripped 2 bases from V and 2 bases from J, with 15 bases between. Germline CDR1 SGHTA, CDR2 FQGTGA. The CDR3 DNA is TGTGCCAGCAGCTTAGGGTCCTCGGGACTTCAAGAGACCCAGTACTTC. Translated: CASSLGSSGLQETQYF.